This TCR beta chain was documented in a study of shared clonotypes between healthy human individuals. As for the study in general: Researchers assigned three CD4 naive, three CD4 memory, two CD8 naive and one CD8 memory plate to each donor.

In the sorted-subset replicate PCRs, 200 ng DNA, 25,000 to 30,000 T cell genomes, was used. Assay used: immunoSEQ multiplex PCR; TCRdb lists only in-frame clones, some missing. Here the sample spans approximately 530,000 clones, 90% to 97% being singletons. Looked up from germline, CDR1 is MNHEY and CDR2 is SMNVEV (reference sequence). The CDR3 length is 14 residues. Trimming removed 5 bases at V and 6 bases at J, with 16 bases between. Study-wide points: Among non-shared clonotypes, generation probabilities were lower than among those shared by all four donors.

Concerning this clone itself: Its antigen is currently unknown.

The sample comprised naive CD4+ T cells sorted from blood. This sample's subset: CD45RA+ positively selected. This sequence joins TRBV27 and TRBJ1-1, with a weak D call TRBD1 (6 bases). This clonotype was sampled from a woman in her thirties in good health. The CDR3 protein is CASSPGHLDAEAFF. DNA of the CDR3: TGTGCCAGCAGTCCGGGACACCTTGACGCTGAAGCTTTCTTT.